These 10 T cell receptor beta chains share one sample of origin, sequenced in a study of Tregs in tolerant kidney transplant recipients. Clones were read by immunoSEQ multiplex PCR, and TCRdb kept only the in-frame ones, dropping some. The sample records about 56,000 clones, 65% to 85% being singletons. Sequencing was done on a sample of CD4+ T cells from blood. All receptors come from a human donor in good health.

This chain joins TRBV5-1 and TRBJ2-7; 10 bases map to TRBD2. CDR3 size: 16 residues. V lost 0 bases and J lost 6; bases outside the gene matches: 9. From germline, CDR1 is SGHRS and CDR2 YFSETQ. The CDR3 reads CASSLESSGSWGEQYF. CDR3 in DNA: TGCGCCAGCAGCTTGGAGTCTAGCGGGAGTTGGGGCGAGCAGTACTTC.

This chain connects TRBV7-9 to TRBJ2-7, with TRBD2 identical over 7 bases. V lost 4 bases and J lost 6; bases outside the gene matches: 3. Germline-derived CDR1 and CDR2 are SEHNR and FQNEAQ (reference sequence). CDR3 size: 12 residues. CDR3 loop: CASSSGEGEQYF. Written as DNA, the CDR3 is TGTGCCAGCAGCTCGGGGGAGGGCGAGCAGTACTTC.

This clone was observed a handful of times. This chain joins TRBV28 and TRBJ1-2; a weak D match, TRBD1 (5 bases). The CDR3 consists of 15 residues. Trimming pared 7 bases from V and 4 bases from J, leaving 19 bases between. Per the germline V gene, CDR1 is MDHEN and CDR2 is SYDVKM. The CDR3: CASTPSGGRAYGYTF. For the CDR3, the DNA is TGTGCCAGCACCCCTAGCGGGGGGAGGGCCTATGGCTACACCTTC.

The chain links TRBV5-6 to TRBJ1-2, with D perhaps TRBD1 (5 bases). The V end lost 0 bases, the J end lost 8 bases, and 20 bases lay between the germline ends. Germline CDR1 and CDR2: SGHDT and YYEEEE. This CDR3 spans 16 amino acids. This CDR3 reads CASSLAGGTAGNGYTF. The CDR3 region has the DNA TGTGCCAGCAGCTTGGCGGGAGGCACGGCAGGGAACGGCTACACCTTC.

V and J are TRBV10-3 and TRBJ1-2, with TRBD1 as a possible D gene (6 bases). The CDR3 sequence is 14 residues long. With 7 bases removed from V and 4 bases from J, the gap between germline ends came to 16 bases. Germline values: CDR1 ENHRY, CDR2 SYGVKD. The CDR3 DNA reads TGTGCCATCAACTCGGGGGCGGACCGCTATGGCTACACCTTC. This encodes CAINSGADRYGYTF.

The rearrangement links TRBV6-5 to TRBJ1-2, with D perhaps matching TRBD1 (5 bases). V lost 6 bases and J 3 bases, leaving 11 bases between the germline ends. The CDR3 covers 13 residues. Germline CDR1 MNHEY, CDR2 SVGAGI. Here the CDR3 DNA reads TGTGCCAGCAGCTCAGGGTTCGACTATGGCTACACCTTC. Residues: CASSSGFDYGYTF.

The chain recombines TRBV7-3 with TRBJ1-2; the D is unclear. There are 13 residues in the CDR3. V was clipped by 3 bases and J by 8 bases, with 13 bases between them. Germline values: CDR1 SGHTA, CDR2 FQGTGA. CDR3 sequence reads: CASSFNRESGYTF. The CDR3 DNA sequence: TGTGCCAGCAGCTTCAACCGGGAATCGGGCTACACCTTC. The full variable domain, in which reference TRBV7-3 and TRBJ1-2 provide the parts outside the CDR3, is GAGVSQTPSNKVTEKGKYVELRCDPISGHTALYWYRQSLGQGPEFLIYFQGTGAADDSGLPNDRFFAVRPEGSVSTLKIQRTERGDSAVYLCASSFNRESGYTFGSGTRLTVV.

V and J are TRBV18 and TRBJ1-1; 11 bases map to TRBD1. This CDR3 region has 14 residues. Germline-derived CDR1 and CDR2 are KGHSH and LQKENI. J lost 5 bases, V lost 4 bases, and 3 bases had no gene match. The CDR3, as DNA: TGTGCCAGCTCACGGGACAGGGGGGAAACTGAAGCTTTCTTT. The encoded protein is CASSRDRGETEAFF.

The chain combines TRBV6-5 with TRBJ1-2; unclear D gene. The CDR3 covers 15 residues. The germline V gene encodes CDR1 MNHEY and CDR2 SVGAGI. The ends were cut back, 4 bases at V and 3 bases at J, with 15 bases in the middle. The CDR3 spells CASSWRLPTDYGYTF. In DNA, the CDR3 is TGTGCCAGCAGTTGGCGCCTACCAACGGACTATGGCTACACCTTC.

V and J are TRBV27 and TRBJ2-4, with 9 bases that match TRBD1. Germline loops: CDR1 MNHEY, CDR2 SMNVEV (reference sequence). The CDR3 length is 16 residues. Trimming removed 6 bases from V and 6 bases from J; junction bases left unmatched: 12. CDR3 sequence (DNA): TGTGCCAGCAGCCCAATGGCAGGGACAGGGCCAAACATTCAGTACTTC. Translation gives CASSPMAGTGPNIQYF.